The sequence of this T cell receptor (beta chain) was determined in a study of a mutant IDH1 vaccine in newly diagnosed glioma. The repertoire was sequenced with immunoSEQ multiplex PCR; TCRdb's copy has only in-frame clones and lacks some. The sample comprises tens of thousands of clones, roughly 80% of which are singletons, and roughly 3% rests with the top ten. Time point given: week 47, end of study. Every single dose of the vaccine, 300 ug of mutant IDH1 20-mer peptide, came with topical imiquimod. The donors' diagnosis was new WHO grade 3 or 4 astrocytoma that was IDH1-mutant and ATRX-lost. Notes on this clone: No antigen is known for it.

The germline CDR1 and CDR2 sequences are SQVTM and ANQGSEA. This CDR3 comprises 15 residues. V was cut by 2 bases and J by 1 base, with 14 bases left in between. This chain joins TRBV29-1 and TRBJ1-2; a possible D gene is TRBD1 (5 bases). This clonotype was obtained from a woman between 50 and 59 years old with glioma. The source material was PBMCs, sampled from a glioma patient whose treatment included an IDH1 peptide vaccine. The CDR3: CSVELTVRDNYGYTF. As DNA, the CDR3 is TGCAGCGTTGAACTGACGGTCAGGGATAACTATGGCTACACCTTC.